The next 22 T cell receptor beta chains were all read from a single sample in a study of blood T cell repertoires in COVID-19. The protocol was immunoSEQ multiplex PCR, while the TCRdb copy is restricted to in-frame clones and leaves out a portion. The data hold some 65,000 clones, with roughly 80% observed a single time. The sequenced sample consisted of peripheral blood. Every receptor here comes from a woman in her 70s with acute or convalescent COVID-19.

The chain has TRBV3-1 (or the pseudogene TRBV3-2) and TRBJ1-3, with a weak D call TRBD1 (5 bases). The V gene lost 4 bases and the J gene lost 2 bases, with 12 bases spanning the gap. Germline CDR1 and CDR2: LGHDT and YNNKEL (reference sequence). This CDR3 has 15 amino acids. The CDR3 here is CASSLLGVTGNTIYF. CDR3 nucleotides: TGTGCCAGCAGCCTATTAGGGGTTACTGGAAACACCATATATTTT.

The rearrangement links TRBV7-2 to TRBJ2-7; 7 nucleotides match TRBD2. This CDR3 comprises 16 residues. Germline CDR1 and CDR2: SGHTA and FQGNSA. V shed 1 base, J shed 3 bases, and the junction held 9 bases outside the gene matches. CDR3 coding DNA: TGTGCCAGCAGCTTAGGTGGGGGGGGTGGATACTACGAGCAGTACTTC. This encodes CASSLGGGGGYYEQYF.

CDR3 sequence reads: CASSGPDREGNSPLHF. The DNA for the CDR3 is TGTGCCAGCAGCGGGCCGGACAGGGAAGGGAATTCACCCCTCCACTTT. The V and J genes are TRBV5-4 and TRBJ1-6, with 8 bases matching TRBD1. Germline CDR1 is SGHNT and CDR2 is YYREEE (reference sequence). Losses at the gene ends were 4 bases for V and 7 bases for J; bases not matched to a gene: 10. There are 16 residues in the CDR3.

The J gene is TRBJ1-2, the V gene TRBV4-1; a weak D match, TRBD1 (5 bases). CDR3 length: 16 residues. Germline V lookup: CDR1 MGHRA, CDR2 YSYEKL. V was trimmed by 0 bases and J by 8 bases, leaving 19 bases between them. The CDR3 loop reads CASSQEVGQGGRGYTF. CDR3 nucleotides: TGCGCCAGCAGCCAAGAGGTCGGGCAGGGCGGGAGAGGCTACACCTTC.

The chain is built from TRBV5-4 and TRBJ2-7; 8 bases agree with TRBD1. In germline, CDR1 is SGHNT, CDR2 YYREEE (reference sequence). After removal of 4 bases from V and 6 bases from J, the junction contained 3 bases not matched to a gene. This CDR3 contains 12 residues. The CDR3 DNA is TGTGCCAGCAGCCAAACAGGGGGCGAGCAGTACTTC. Translated: CASSQTGGEQYF.

This chain uses TRBV6-5 with TRBJ1-2, with 7 bases fitting TRBD1. Germline values: CDR1 MNHEY, CDR2 SVGAGI. Unmatched junction bases numbered 11, after V lost 6 bases and J lost 4 bases. The CDR3 runs 15 residues. The CDR3 coding sequence is TGTGCCAGCAGCCCGGCAGGGGGTTTTAGCTATGGCTACACCTTC. Translated: CASSPAGGFSYGYTF.

The gene calls are TRBV7-2 and TRBJ1-2; a weak D match, TRBD1 (6 bases). The CDR3 runs to 16 residues. V was cut by 3 bases and J by 4 bases, with 18 bases left in between. The germline V gene has CDR1 SGHTA and CDR2 FQGNSA. In DNA, the CDR3 is TGTGCCAGCAGCTTGGTCTCCACAGGGATGGGCTATGGCTACACCTTC. This codes for CASSLVSTGMGYGYTF.

The rearrangement uses TRBV29-1 and TRBJ1-1, with a tentative D call TRBD1 (5 bases). V was shortened by 7 bases and J by 3 bases, with 12 bases between the two germline ends. From germline, CDR1 is SQVTM and CDR2 ANQGSEA. This CDR3 is built from 12 residues. The CDR3 sequence: CSGGDGDTEAFF. The CDR3 DNA is TGCAGCGGCGGGGACGGAGACACTGAAGCTTTCTTT.

The chain uses TRBV28 and TRBJ2-7; weak D call: TRBD2 (7 bases). Trimming cost V 7 bases and J 1 base, with 17 bases left between them. This CDR3 spans 15 amino acids. CDR1 is MDHEN, CDR2 SYDVKM, per germline. The CDR3 bases are TGTGCCAGCATTGCGGCGGGGGCTGGGTCCTACGAGCAGTACTTC. This translates into CASIAAGAGSYEQYF. Full variable domain (remainder filled in from reference TRBV28 and TRBJ2-7): DVKVTQSSRYLVKRTGEKVFLECVQDMDHENMFWYRQDPGLGLRLIYFSYDVKMKEKGDIPEGYSVSREKKERFSLILESASTNQTSMYLCASIAAGAGSYEQYFGPGTRLTVT.

V and J are TRBV6-6 and TRBJ2-3; 13 nucleotides line up with TRBD2. Germline trimming cut 5 bases from V and 3 bases from J; bases unmatched to any gene: 2. Germline CDR1 MNHNY, CDR2 SVGAGI (reference sequence). The CDR3 extends over 15 amino acids. CDR3 sequence (DNA): TGTGCCAGCAGTAAACTAGCGGGGGGGACAGATACGCAGTATTTT. Translation: CASSKLAGGTDTQYF.

This chain uses TRBV5-4 with TRBJ2-1, with 10 bases aligning to TRBD2. V lost 4 bases and J lost 5; bases outside the gene matches: 3. The CDR3 covers 14 residues. Germline V gene lookup returns CDR1 SGHNT and CDR2 YYREEE (reference sequence). CDR3 amino acids: CASSPTSGNNEQFF. The CDR3 nucleotides are TGTGCCAGCAGCCCAACTAGCGGGAACAATGAGCAGTTCTTC. The full variable domain, rest sourced from reference TRBV5-4 and TRBJ2-1, is ETGVTQSPTHLIKTRGQQVTLRCSSQSGHNTVSWYQQALGQGPQFIFQYYREEENGRGNFPPRFSGLQFPNYSSELNVNALELDDSALYLCASSPTSGNNEQFFGPGTRLTVL.

J is TRBJ1-3 and V is TRBV9; maybe TRBD1 (6 bases). Between the trimmed V and J ends, which lost 4 bases and 0 bases, there was a span of 11 bases. The length of the CDR3 is 15 residues. The V gene's germline CDR1 is SGDLS and CDR2 YYNGEE. CDR3 DNA sequence: TGTGCCAGCAGCTCAACAGGGAACTCTGGAAACACCATATATTTT. This encodes CASSSTGNSGNTIYF.

The chain uses TRBV7-2 and TRBJ2-5; D is perhaps TRBD2 (6 bases). This CDR3 spans 13 amino acids. V gave up 5 bases and J gave up 3 bases, with 10 bases separating them. Germline V CDR1 and CDR2: SGHTA, FQGNSA. The CDR3 DNA reads TGTGCCAGCAGCCTGACTAGGGAAGAGACCCAGTACTTC. It specifies CASSLTREETQYF.

The chain is built from TRBV6-4 and TRBJ1-5; D is unresolved. The CDR3 runs to 15 residues. CDR1 is MRHNA and CDR2 is SNTAGT in the germline V gene. V lost 2 bases to trimming and J lost 6 bases, with 14 bases between them. The CDR3 DNA reads TGTGCCAGCAGTGACGAGCCAGAGGGAAGTCAGCCCCAGCATTTT. It yields the protein CASSDEPEGSQPQHF.

The chain uses TRBV6-5 and TRBJ2-5; no firm D call. Trimming removed 6 bases from V and 4 bases from J, with 15 bases in between. The CDR3 is 14 residues long. Germline V gives CDR1 MNHEY, CDR2 SVGAGI. CDR3 sequence reads: CASSDGSRPETQYF. The CDR3 DNA reads TGTGCCAGCAGCGACGGGTCCCGCCCAGAGACCCAGTACTTC.

The chain combines TRBV11-2 with TRBJ1-1, with D unclear. The CDR3 loop spans 14 amino acids. CDR1 and CDR2 from the germline V gene are SGHAT and FQNNGV. Between the trimmed V and J ends, which lost 4 bases and 10 bases, there was a span of 19 bases. The chain's CDR3 is CASSSLQNHPLAFF. The CDR3 DNA is TGTGCCAGCAGCTCCCTACAGAATCACCCCCTAGCTTTCTTT.

The chain uses TRBV2 and TRBJ1-6; 11 nucleotides agree with TRBD1. The germline CDR1 and CDR2 sequences are SNHLY and FYNNEI. V shed 10 bases and J 6 bases; nucleotides not matched to a gene: 5. The CDR3 totals 14 residues. Written as DNA, the CDR3 is TGTGCCAAGGACAGGGGGCTTGGTAATTCACCCCTCCACTTT. Amino acid sequence: CAKDRGLGNSPLHF.

The V call is TRBV7-2, the J call TRBJ2-1; maybe TRBD2 (7 bases). V was clipped by 5 bases and J by 4 bases, with 15 bases between them. CDR1 SGHTA and CDR2 FQGNSA come from the germline V gene. This CDR3 region has 15 residues. The CDR3 region has the DNA TGTGCCAGCAGCCAACAGGGAGGGTTTTACAATGAGCAGTTCTTC. This codes for CASSQQGGFYNEQFF.

The chain links TRBV7-2 to TRBJ2-7, with TRBD2 as a possible D gene (5 bases). Deletions cut 6 bases from V and 4 bases from J, with 16 bases between. CDR3 length: 14 amino acids. Per germline, CDR1 SGHTA and CDR2 FQGNSA. The CDR3, as DNA: TGTGCCAGCAGTTACACCGGGGTAGGGTACGAGCAGTACTTC. Translating gives CASSYTGVGYEQYF.

The chain carries TRBV19 and TRBJ1-1; 8 bases agree with TRBD1. Trimming removed 7 bases from V and 1 base from J; junction bases left unmatched: 8. The germline V gene encodes CDR1 LNHDA and CDR2 SQIVND (reference sequence). There are 15 residues in the CDR3. In DNA, the CDR3 is TGTGCCAGTAACCGGGACAGGAAGGGGAACACTGAAGCTTTCTTT. Translation: CASNRDRKGNTEAFF. Together with reference TRBV19 and TRBJ1-1, the CDR3 gives the full variable domain: DGGITQSPKYLFRKEGQNVTLSCEQNLNHDAMYWYRQDPGQGLRLIYYSQIVNDFQKGDIAEGYSVSREKKESFPLTVTSAQKNPTAFYLCASNRDRKGNTEAFFGQGTRLTVV.

The V gene is TRBV3-1 (or the pseudogene TRBV3-2), the J gene TRBJ2-7; 10 bases align to TRBD1. Germline values: CDR1 LGHDT, CDR2 YNNKEL (reference sequence). V dropped 8 bases and J dropped 0; count of bases not matched to a gene: 1. There are 13 residues in the CDR3. The CDR3 region has the DNA TGTGCCAGCGGGGACAGGGGCTCCTACGAGCAGTACTTC. This sequence encodes CASGDRGSYEQYF.

The chain links TRBV5-1 to TRBJ1-4, with D possibly matching TRBD1 (6 bases). CDR1 and CDR2 from the germline V gene are SGHRS and YFSETQ. Trimming removed 4 bases from V and 5 bases from J, with 12 bases in between. The CDR3 consists of 14 residues. The CDR3 DNA sequence: TGCGCCAGCAGCCTAACTCAGGGGAATGAAAAACTGTTTTTT. Its translation: CASSLTQGNEKLFF.